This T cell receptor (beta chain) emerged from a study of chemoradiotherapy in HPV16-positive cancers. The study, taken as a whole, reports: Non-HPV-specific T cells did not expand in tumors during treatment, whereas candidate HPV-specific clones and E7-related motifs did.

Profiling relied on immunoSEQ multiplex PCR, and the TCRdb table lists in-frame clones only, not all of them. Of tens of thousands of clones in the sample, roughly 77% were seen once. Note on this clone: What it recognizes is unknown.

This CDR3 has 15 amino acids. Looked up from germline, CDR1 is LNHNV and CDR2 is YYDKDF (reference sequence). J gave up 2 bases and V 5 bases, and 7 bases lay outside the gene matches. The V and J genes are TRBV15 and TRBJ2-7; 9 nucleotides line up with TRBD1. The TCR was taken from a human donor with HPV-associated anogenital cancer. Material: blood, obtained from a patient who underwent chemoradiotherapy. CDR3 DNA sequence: TGTGCCACCAGCTACCGGACAGGGGCACCCTACGAGCAGTACTTC. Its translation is CATSYRTGAPYEQYF.